This TCR beta chain was recovered during a study of shared clonotypes between healthy human individuals. Study-level results: Investigators expected sequencing depth to affect clonotype sharing among donors. The study drew on few donors, limiting represented genetic and exposure-history diversity. Blood was the sole source, and tissue repertoires probably differ.

Regarding this clone: What it binds is not known.

Original handling: Junction-only immunoSEQ sequences carried no quality scores, so filtering differed. Clones were read by immunoSEQ multiplex PCR, and TCRdb kept only the in-frame ones, dropping some. That table is the source of V, J and clone size, and D and trimming were worked out from the DNA. This table holds fewer than 650,000 clones, over 60% found once. With 4 bases clipped from V and 7 bases from J, the junction kept 10 bases outside the gene matches. Germline CDR1 is LGHNA and CDR2 is YSLEER. CDR3 size: 16 residues. Sample: PBMCs. The V call is TRBV4-3, the J call TRBJ2-1, with 10 bases that match TRBD1. This TCR was sampled from a woman between 40 and 50 years old in good health. Some clones in this sample may be carry-over from other donors' samples. This CDR3 is CASSRTGTGVGNEQFF. The CDR3 DNA follows: TGCGCCAGCAGCCGCACCGGGACAGGGGTGGGGAATGAGCAGTTCTTC.